This entry concerns a single T cell receptor beta chain. Its antigen is not identified. These data come from a study of cytomegalovirus exposure and HLA in healthy donors. The donors were members of the validation cohort comprising some 130 subjects, separate from the roughly 650-subject first cohort. The table came from immunoSEQ multiplex PCR; TCRdb's copy has only in-frame clones and leaves some out. This sample has about 220,000 clones, with 75% to 95% found just once. Germline V lookup: CDR1 SGHDT, CDR2 YYEEEE. This CDR3 is built from 13 residues. Trimming took off 2 bases at V and 4 bases at J, with 7 bases between the two ends. General observations from the study: Reported results showed that the classifier diagnosed cytomegalovirus status with high specificity and sensitivity.

The material sequenced was PBMCs. This receptor was obtained from a young woman in good health and CMV-seronegative. This chain links TRBV5-6 with TRBJ1-5; no clear D gene. The CDR3 region is CASSFRRNQPQHF. Written as DNA, the CDR3 is TGTGCCAGCAGCTTCAGGAGGAATCAGCCCCAGCATTTT.